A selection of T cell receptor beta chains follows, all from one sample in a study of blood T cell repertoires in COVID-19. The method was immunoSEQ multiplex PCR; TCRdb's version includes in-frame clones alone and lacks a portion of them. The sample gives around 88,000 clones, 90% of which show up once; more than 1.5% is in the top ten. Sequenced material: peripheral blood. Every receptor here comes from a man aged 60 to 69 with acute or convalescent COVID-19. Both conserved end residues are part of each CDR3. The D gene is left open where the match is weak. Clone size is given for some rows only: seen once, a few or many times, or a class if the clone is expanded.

TGTGCCAGCAGCGTATGGGACAAGGACCACAATGAGCAGTTCTTC | CASSVWDKDHNEQFF | . | . | TRBJ2-1 | TRBV9
TGTGCCAGCAGCTTTAGCATGGGTTACGAGCAGTACTTC | CASSFSMGYEQYF | . | . | TRBJ2-7 | TRBV7-9
TGTGCCAGCAGTTACTCGGTCGAGGACACTGAAGCTTTCTTT | CASSYSVEDTEAFF | . | . | TRBJ1-1 | TRBV6-5
TGCGCCAGCAGTGCTAGCGGGAGGTTCGGGGAGCTGTTTTTT | CASSASGRFGELFF | TRBD2 | . | TRBJ2-2 | TRBV10-2
TGTGCCAGCAGCGAGACAGGCCCCTATGGCTACACCTTC | CASSETGPYGYTF | . | once | TRBJ1-2 | TRBV6-5
TGCGCCAGCAGCCAAGCGAAAGAGATAAACACTGAAGCTTTCTTT | CASSQAKEINTEAFF | . | . | TRBJ1-1 | TRBV4-1
TGTGCCAGCAGCTTTCGGGTGTCCTACGAGCAGTACTTC | CASSFRVSYEQYF | . | . | TRBJ2-7 | TRBV13
TGCGCCAGCACCCGTTCGACTAGCGGCACAGATACGCAGTATTTT | CASTRSTSGTDTQYF | TRBD2 | . | TRBJ2-3 | TRBV5-1
TGTGCCAGCAGCGAACCGACAAGTGGATATGGCTACACCTTC | CASSEPTSGYGYTF | . | . | TRBJ1-2 | TRBV7-9
TGTGCCAGCAGCTTAAACAAGGGGGAGACCCAGTACTTC | CASSLNKGETQYF | . | . | TRBJ2-5 | TRBV5-4
TGTGCCATCAGTGACCAAGAGCGGGATGTCGTAGATACGCAGTATTTT | CAISDQERDVVDTQYF | TRBD2 | . | TRBJ2-3 | TRBV10-3
TGTGCCAGCAGCGCCGGGACAGGGGCCAACAATGAGCAGTTCTTC | CASSAGTGANNEQFF | TRBD1 | . | TRBJ2-1 | TRBV11-2
TGTGCCAGCAGTGACCGGGACAGGGGATTTGAAAAACTGTTTTTT | CASSDRDRGFEKLFF | TRBD1 | . | TRBJ1-4 | TRBV25-1
TGCAGCGTTGTCGGGGGGAGCTCCTACAATGAGCAGTTCTTC | CSVVGGSSYNEQFF | TRBD2 | . | TRBJ2-1 | TRBV29-1
TGTGCCAGCGGACTGGGACAGGGACCGAGAGATACGCAGTATTTT | CASGLGQGPRDTQYF | TRBD1 | . | TRBJ2-3 | TRBV28
TGCGCCAGCAGCCCGTCCCGTTTGGGACAGACTGAAGCTTTCTTT | CASSPSRLGQTEAFF | TRBD1 | . | TRBJ1-1 | TRBV5-1
TGTGCCACCAGTGATTCGGGGGGACAGGGAACAAGGAGGACCCAGTACTTC | CATSDSGGQGTRRTQYF | TRBD1 | . | TRBJ2-5 | TRBV24-1
TGTGCCAGCAGTTTATTCGGGGGGGATAGATTCCACTTT | CASSLFGGDRFHF | . | . | TRBJ1-6 | TRBV28
TGTGCCAGCAGCCGACAGGTAGTAGGGGAAAAACTGTTTTTT | CASSRQVVGEKLFF | . | . | TRBJ1-4 | TRBV5-5
TGTGCCAGCAGTTTCCCCCGGACAGCACAAGAGACCCAGTACTTC | CASSFPRTAQETQYF | . | . | TRBJ2-5 | TRBV6-6
TGTGCCAGCAGCAAAGACAGGGATAATGAAAAACTGTTTTTT | CASSKDRDNEKLFF | TRBD1 | . | TRBJ1-4 | TRBV11-3
TGTGCCAGCAGCTTAGGCCTGATCGGAGGGATTTCACCCCTCCACTTT | CASSLGLIGGISPLHF | . | . | TRBJ1-6 | TRBV13
TGTGCCAGCAGTGGCCGTAACAGGGCCCTCGATGGCTACACCTTC | CASSGRNRALDGYTF | . | . | TRBJ1-2 | TRBV25-1
TGTGCCAGCAGTTTATTAGGGGAGGGGGGCACAGATACGCAGTATTTT | CASSLLGEGGTDTQYF | . | . | TRBJ2-3 | TRBV28
TGTGCCAGCAGCCAAGTGGGACAGGGTGCCGAGCAGTACTTC | CASSQVGQGAEQYF | TRBD1 | . | TRBJ2-7 | TRBV4-2
TGTGCCAGCAGTTTGGGGGGAGTGGAGACCCAGTACTTC | CASSLGGVETQYF | . | . | TRBJ2-5 | TRBV12-3/TRBV12-4
TGTGCCAGCAGCTCGAAACGTAGACTAGCGGAGGACAATGAGCAGTTCTTC | CASSSKRRLAEDNEQFF | TRBD2 | . | TRBJ2-1 | TRBV7-2
TGTGCCAGCAGTTACTCGGAGGGGGCTGTTGATGGCTACACCTTC | CASSYSEGAVDGYTF | TRBD1 | . | TRBJ1-2 | TRBV6-5
TGTGCCAGCAGCCCAGACCCGGGGACAGCAGCTAACTATGGCTACACCTTC | CASSPDPGTAANYGYTF | TRBD1 | . | TRBJ1-2 | TRBV7-2
TGTGCCAGCAGCGTAGATGGACTAGCGGGAGTTTACAATGAGCAGTTCTTC | CASSVDGLAGVYNEQFF | TRBD2 | . | TRBJ2-1 | TRBV9
TGTGCCAGCAGCCCCGGGAGGGGAACAGATACGCAGTATTTT | CASSPGRGTDTQYF | TRBD2 | . | TRBJ2-3 | TRBV5-4
TGTGCCAGCAGTATCACGACGGGATCTGAAGCTTTCTTT | CASSITTGSEAFF | . | few | TRBJ1-1 | TRBV27
TGTGCCAGCAGCCTAGGACAGCAGTCTGAAGCTTTCTTT | CASSLGQQSEAFF | . | . | TRBJ1-1 | TRBV7-9
TGTGCCAGCAGTTTATGGGGAGGGGCGGACGGCTACACCTTC | CASSLWGGADGYTF | . | . | TRBJ1-2 | TRBV27
TGTGCCAGCAGCGTAGGGCCAGGGTACAATGAGCAGTTCTTC | CASSVGPGYNEQFF | . | once | TRBJ2-1 | TRBV9
TGTGCCAGTAGTATCCACTACAATGAGCAGTTCTTC | CASSIHYNEQFF | . | . | TRBJ2-1 | TRBV19
TGCAGCGTTCCAACAGGGCGCACAGATACGCAGTATTTT | CSVPTGRTDTQYF | . | . | TRBJ2-3 | TRBV29-1
TGTGCCAGTAGTATGGACCAGGGGTCCAACTATGGCTACACCTTC | CASSMDQGSNYGYTF | . | few | TRBJ1-2 | TRBV19
TGTGCCAGCAGCTTTCCGAACTGGGGCGGAACTGAAGCTTTCTTT | CASSFPNWGGTEAFF | . | . | TRBJ1-1 | TRBV11-2
TGTGCCAGCAGCAAACGAGGGACAGGGGGTGTGCCCCGATACGAGCAGTACTTC | CASSKRGTGGVPRYEQYF | . | once | TRBJ2-7 | TRBV21-1
TGTGCCAGCAGCTGGGGACAGGGGGAATACGAGCAGTACTTC | CASSWGQGEYEQYF | TRBD1 | . | TRBJ2-7 | TRBV5-6
TGTGCCAGTAGTTCTACGGGCGGGAGGGCTCCCTATTTT | CASSSTGGRAPYF | TRBD2 | . | TRBJ2-3 | TRBV19
TGTGCCAGCAGTTTAAATTGGGGGCCCGAGCAGTACTTC | CASSLNWGPEQYF | . | . | TRBJ2-7 | TRBV12-3/TRBV12-4
TGTGCCAGCAGCTTGCTCCTGCAGGGCCCTTACAATGAGCAGTTCTTC | CASSLLLQGPYNEQFF | . | . | TRBJ2-1 | TRBV5-6
TGCGCCAGCAGCCAAGAGGGACAGGGGGCAGGAACCGGGGAGCTGTTTTTT | CASSQEGQGAGTGELFF | TRBD1 | . | TRBJ2-2 | TRBV4-1
TGTGCCATCAGTGGACAGCCTCAAACGGCTGAAGCTTTCTTT | CAISGQPQTAEAFF | . | once | TRBJ1-1 | TRBV10-3
TGCGCCAGCAGTTCCCGGACTAGCGCTCAAAACATTCAGTACTTC | CASSSRTSAQNIQYF | TRBD2 | . | TRBJ2-4 | TRBV5-1
TGTGCAAATAACCCCAGGAATGAGCAGTTCTTC | CANNPRNEQFF | . | . | TRBJ2-1 | TRBV12-5
TGCGCCAGCAGCTCGGGACAGGTTTCCTACGAGCAGTACTTC | CASSSGQVSYEQYF | TRBD1 | . | TRBJ2-7 | TRBV5-1
TGTGCCAGCTCACCGACAGAGACAAACGAGCAGTACTTC | CASSPTETNEQYF | . | . | TRBJ2-7 | TRBV18
TGTGCCAGCAGTTTTAAGGGAGGTGCCACTAATGAAAAACTGTTTTTT | CASSFKGGATNEKLFF | . | . | TRBJ1-4 | TRBV28
TGCGCCAGCAGCGGGGACGGGACTAGTATATCCTACGAGCAGTACTTC | CASSGDGTSISYEQYF | TRBD2 | . | TRBJ2-7 | TRBV5-1
TGTGCCAGCTCCTCGACAGGGGGGTACACTGAAGCTTTCTTT | CASSSTGGYTEAFF | TRBD1 | . | TRBJ1-1 | TRBV18
TGTGCCAGCAGTGACAAGAGGGGGCAGGGGGTAAAGAATTCACCCCTCCACTTT | CASSDKRGQGVKNSPLHF | TRBD1 | few | TRBJ1-6 | TRBV6-1
TGCGCCAGCAGCCAAGGGACAGGGCAACGGGAGACCCAGTACTTC | CASSQGTGQRETQYF | TRBD1 | . | TRBJ2-5 | TRBV4-1
TGTGCCAGCAGTTTTAGTAATGCGTACACCTTC | CASSFSNAYTF | . | once | TRBJ1-2 | TRBV28
TGTGCCAGCAGCTCCCGGGAGACTCTTTACCAAGAGACCCAGTACTTC | CASSSRETLYQETQYF | . | . | TRBJ2-5 | TRBV7-2
TGTGCCAGCAGCTTAGGCCTATACAATGAGCAGTTCTTC | CASSLGLYNEQFF | . | . | TRBJ2-1 | TRBV11-3
TGTGCCAGTAGTATAGATCCCATAGGGCGGGAAGGAGACAATGAGCAGTTCTTC | CASSIDPIGREGDNEQFF | . | . | TRBJ2-1 | TRBV19
TGTGCCAGTAGTGGGGAGCGGACGGGGAACACTGAAGCTTTCTTT | CASSGERTGNTEAFF | . | . | TRBJ1-1 | TRBV19